This TCR beta chain was captured by sequencing in a study of blood T cell repertoires in COVID-19. Study-level information: Italy, Spain and the United States were the sources of the convalescent and acute COVID-19 samples.

Libraries were prepared by immunoSEQ multiplex PCR; TCRdb keeps only in-frame clonotypes and omits some of them. The sample contains a few hundred thousand clones, 80% to 90% of which appear only once. The CDR3 has 17 residues. The germline V gene has CDR1 MNHEY and CDR2 SVGEGT. V was cut by 2 bases and J by 7 bases, with 24 bases left in between. Sequenced: peripheral blood. This clonotype was sampled from a woman in her twenties or thirties with active or convalescent COVID-19. J is TRBJ2-7 and V is TRBV6-2 or TRBV6-3; possibly TRBD1 for D (6 bases). The chain's CDR3 is CASSYLPPDRQAGEQYF. DNA of the CDR3: TGTGCCAGCAGTTACCTCCCCCCAGACAGGCAAGCAGGGGAGCAGTACTTC.